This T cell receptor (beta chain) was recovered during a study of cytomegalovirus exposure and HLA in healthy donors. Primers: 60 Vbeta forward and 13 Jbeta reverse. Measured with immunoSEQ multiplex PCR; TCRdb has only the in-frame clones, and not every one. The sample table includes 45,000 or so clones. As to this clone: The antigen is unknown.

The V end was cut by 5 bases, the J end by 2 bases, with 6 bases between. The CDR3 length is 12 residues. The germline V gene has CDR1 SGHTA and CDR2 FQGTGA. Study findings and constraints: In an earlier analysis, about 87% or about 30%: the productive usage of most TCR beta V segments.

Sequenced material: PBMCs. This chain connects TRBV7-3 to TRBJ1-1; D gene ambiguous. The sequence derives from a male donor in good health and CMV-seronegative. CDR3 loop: CASSLSNTEAFF. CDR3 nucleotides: TGTGCCAGCAGCCTTTCTAACACTGAAGCTTTCTTT.